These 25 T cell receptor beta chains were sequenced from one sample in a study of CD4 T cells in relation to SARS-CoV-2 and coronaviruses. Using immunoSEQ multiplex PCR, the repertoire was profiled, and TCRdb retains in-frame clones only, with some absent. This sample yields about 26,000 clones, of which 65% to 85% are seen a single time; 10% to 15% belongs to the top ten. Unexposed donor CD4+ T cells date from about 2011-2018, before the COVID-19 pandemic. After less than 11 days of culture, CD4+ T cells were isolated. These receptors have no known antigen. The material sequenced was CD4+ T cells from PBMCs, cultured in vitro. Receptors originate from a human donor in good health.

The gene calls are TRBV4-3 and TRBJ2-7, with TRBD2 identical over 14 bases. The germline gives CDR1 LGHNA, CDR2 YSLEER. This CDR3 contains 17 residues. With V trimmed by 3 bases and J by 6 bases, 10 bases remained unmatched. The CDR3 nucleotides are TGCGCCAGCAGCCAGGATCTGACTAGCGGGAGGGAAGTCGAGCAGTACTTC. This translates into CASSQDLTSGREVEQYF.

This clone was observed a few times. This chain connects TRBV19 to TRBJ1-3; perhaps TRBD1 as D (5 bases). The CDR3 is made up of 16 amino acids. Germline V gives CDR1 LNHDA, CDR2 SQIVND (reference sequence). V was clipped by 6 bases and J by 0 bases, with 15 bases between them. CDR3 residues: CASRPRGRISGNTIYF. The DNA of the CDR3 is TGTGCCAGTAGGCCAAGGGGTCGGATCTCTGGAAACACCATATATTTT.

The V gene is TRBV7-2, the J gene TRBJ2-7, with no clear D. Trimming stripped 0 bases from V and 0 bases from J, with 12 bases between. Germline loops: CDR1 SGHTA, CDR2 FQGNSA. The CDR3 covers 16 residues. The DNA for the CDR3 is TGTGCCAGCAGCTTAGCAGGGTCGTCTAGCTCCTACGAGCAGTACTTC. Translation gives CASSLAGSSSSYEQYF.

CDR3 loop: CAISGGRGSEEQYF. The CDR3 DNA reads TGTGCCATCAGTGGTGGGAGGGGGTCCGAAGAGCAGTACTTC. This rearrangement joins TRBV10-3 to TRBJ2-7, with a possible D match to TRBD2 (7 bases). Germline CDR1 reads ENHRY; CDR2 reads SYGVKD. The CDR3 totals 14 residues. V was trimmed by 4 bases and J by 7 bases, leaving 17 bases between them.

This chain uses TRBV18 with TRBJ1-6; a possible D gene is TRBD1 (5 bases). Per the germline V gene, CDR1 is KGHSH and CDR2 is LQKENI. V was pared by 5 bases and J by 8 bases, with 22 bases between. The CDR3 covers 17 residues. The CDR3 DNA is TGTGCCAGCTCATCAGGCGGGGACCGTGGGGCCTATTCACCCCTCCACTTT. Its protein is CASSSGGDRGAYSPLHF.

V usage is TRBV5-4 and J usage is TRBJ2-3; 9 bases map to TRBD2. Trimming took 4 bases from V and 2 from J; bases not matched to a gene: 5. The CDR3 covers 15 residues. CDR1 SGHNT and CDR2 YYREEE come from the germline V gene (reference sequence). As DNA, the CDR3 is TGTGCCAGCAGCATGGCTAGCGGGGACACAGATACGCAGTATTTT. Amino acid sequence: CASSMASGDTDTQYF.

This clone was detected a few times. The CDR3: CSVETAGVTYEQYF. The DNA of the CDR3 is TGCAGCGTTGAGACCGCGGGCGTCACCTACGAGCAGTACTTC. The V gene is TRBV29-1, the J gene TRBJ2-7; possibly TRBD2 for D (5 bases). V was clipped by 3 bases and J by 2 bases, with 14 bases between them. The germline CDR1 and CDR2 sequences are SQVTM and ANQGSEA. The CDR3 is made up of 14 amino acids.

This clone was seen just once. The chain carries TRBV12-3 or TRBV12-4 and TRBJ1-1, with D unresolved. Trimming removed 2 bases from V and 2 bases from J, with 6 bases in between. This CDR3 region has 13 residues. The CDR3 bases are TGTGCCAGCAGTTTATGGCAAAACACTGAAGCTTTCTTT. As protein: CASSLWQNTEAFF.

Written as DNA, the CDR3 is TGTGCCAGCAGTCGGACAGGCTTGAATTCACCCCTCCACTTT. Amino acid sequence: CASSRTGLNSPLHF. The genes are TRBV6-5 and TRBJ1-6, with 7 bases fitting TRBD1. Trimming took 5 bases from V and 7 from J; bases not matched to a gene: 5. Looked up from germline, CDR1 is MNHEY and CDR2 is SVGAGI. CDR3 length: 14 amino acids.

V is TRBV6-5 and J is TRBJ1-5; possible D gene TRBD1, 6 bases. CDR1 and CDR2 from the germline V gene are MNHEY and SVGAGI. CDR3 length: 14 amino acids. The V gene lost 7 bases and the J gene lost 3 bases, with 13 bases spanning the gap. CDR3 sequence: CASIGGRDNQPQHF. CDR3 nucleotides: TGTGCCAGCATCGGGGGGCGGGACAATCAGCCCCAGCATTTT.

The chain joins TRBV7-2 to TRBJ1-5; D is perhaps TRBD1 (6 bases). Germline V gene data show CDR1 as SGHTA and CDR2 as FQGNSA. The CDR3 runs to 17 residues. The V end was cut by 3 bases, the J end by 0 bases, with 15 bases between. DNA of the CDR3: TGTGCCAGCAGCTTGGGACGGGGGCCGAATAGCAATCAGCCCCAGCATTTT. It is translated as CASSLGRGPNSNQPQHF.

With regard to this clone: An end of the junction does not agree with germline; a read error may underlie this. The CDR3 reads CASRLGTGGSTEAFF. The CDR3 coding sequence is TGTGCCAGCAGGTTGGGGACAGGGGGAAGCACTGAAGCTTTCTTT. V is TRBV5-4 and J is TRBJ1-1; 11 positions match TRBD1. Germline V gives CDR1 SGHNT, CDR2 YYREEE (reference sequence). The CDR3 has 15 amino acids.

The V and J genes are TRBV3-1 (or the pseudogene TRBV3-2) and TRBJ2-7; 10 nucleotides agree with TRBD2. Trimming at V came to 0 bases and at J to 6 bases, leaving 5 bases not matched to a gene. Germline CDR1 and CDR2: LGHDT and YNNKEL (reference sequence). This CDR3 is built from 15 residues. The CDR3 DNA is TGTGCCAGCAGCCAAGAACCTAGCGGGAGAGGCGAGCAGTACTTC. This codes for CASSQEPSGRGEQYF.

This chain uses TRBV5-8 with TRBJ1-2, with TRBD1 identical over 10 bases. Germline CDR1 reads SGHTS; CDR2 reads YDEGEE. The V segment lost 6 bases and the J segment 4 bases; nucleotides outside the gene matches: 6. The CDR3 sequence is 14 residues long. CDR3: CASNRDRGGYGYTF. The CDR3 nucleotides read TGTGCCAGCAACCGGGACAGGGGAGGCTATGGCTACACCTTC.

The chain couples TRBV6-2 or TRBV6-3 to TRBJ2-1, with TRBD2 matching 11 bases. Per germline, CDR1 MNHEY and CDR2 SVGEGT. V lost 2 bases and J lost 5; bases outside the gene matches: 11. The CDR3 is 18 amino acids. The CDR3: CASSYPLAGGWGNNEQFF. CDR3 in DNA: TGTGCCAGCAGTTACCCGCTAGCGGGAGGTTGGGGGAACAATGAGCAGTTCTTC.

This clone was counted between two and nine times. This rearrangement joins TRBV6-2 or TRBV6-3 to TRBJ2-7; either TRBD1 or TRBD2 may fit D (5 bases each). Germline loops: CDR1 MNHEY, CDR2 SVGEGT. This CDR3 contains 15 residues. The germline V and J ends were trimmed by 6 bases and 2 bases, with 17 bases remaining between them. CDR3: CASSGTRGFAYEQYF. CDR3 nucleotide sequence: TGTGCCAGCAGCGGGACCCGAGGGTTCGCCTACGAGCAGTACTTC.

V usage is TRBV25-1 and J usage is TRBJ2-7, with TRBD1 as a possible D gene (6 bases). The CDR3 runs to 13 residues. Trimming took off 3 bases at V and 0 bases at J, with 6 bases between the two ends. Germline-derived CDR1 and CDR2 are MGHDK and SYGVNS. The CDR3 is CASSETGSYEQYF. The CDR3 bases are TGTGCCAGCAGTGAGACAGGCTCCTACGAGCAGTACTTC.

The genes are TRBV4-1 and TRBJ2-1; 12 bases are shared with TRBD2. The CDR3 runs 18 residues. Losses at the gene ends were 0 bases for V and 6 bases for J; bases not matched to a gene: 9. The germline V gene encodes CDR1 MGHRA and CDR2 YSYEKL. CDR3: CASSQELAGGHPLNEQFF. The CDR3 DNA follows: TGCGCCAGCAGCCAAGAACTAGCGGGGGGCCACCCGCTCAATGAGCAGTTCTTC.

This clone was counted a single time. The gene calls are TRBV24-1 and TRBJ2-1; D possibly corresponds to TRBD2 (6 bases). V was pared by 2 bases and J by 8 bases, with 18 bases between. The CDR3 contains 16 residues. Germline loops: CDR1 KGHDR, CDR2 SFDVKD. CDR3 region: CATSDSWGVSGDEQFF. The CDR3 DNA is TGTGCCACCAGTGATTCATGGGGGGTATCTGGCGATGAGCAGTTCTTC.

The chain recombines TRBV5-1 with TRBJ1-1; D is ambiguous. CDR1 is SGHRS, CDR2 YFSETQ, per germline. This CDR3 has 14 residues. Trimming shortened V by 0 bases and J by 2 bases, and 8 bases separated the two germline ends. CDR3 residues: CASSLGNYNTEAFF. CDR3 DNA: TGCGCCAGCAGCTTGGGGAATTACAACACTGAAGCTTTCTTT.

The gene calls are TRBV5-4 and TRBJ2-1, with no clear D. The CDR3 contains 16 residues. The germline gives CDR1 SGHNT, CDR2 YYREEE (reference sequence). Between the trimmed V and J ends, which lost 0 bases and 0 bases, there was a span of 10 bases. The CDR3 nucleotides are TGTGCCAGCAGCTTGGGTCGCCCCAGCTCCTACAATGAGCAGTTCTTC. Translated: CASSLGRPSSYNEQFF.

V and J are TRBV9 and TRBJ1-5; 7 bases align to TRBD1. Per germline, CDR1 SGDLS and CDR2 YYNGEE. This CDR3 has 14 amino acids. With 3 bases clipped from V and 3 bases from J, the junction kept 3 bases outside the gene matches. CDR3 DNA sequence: TGTGCCAGCAGCGGAGGACAGGCCAATCAGCCCCAGCATTTT. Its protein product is CASSGGQANQPQHF.

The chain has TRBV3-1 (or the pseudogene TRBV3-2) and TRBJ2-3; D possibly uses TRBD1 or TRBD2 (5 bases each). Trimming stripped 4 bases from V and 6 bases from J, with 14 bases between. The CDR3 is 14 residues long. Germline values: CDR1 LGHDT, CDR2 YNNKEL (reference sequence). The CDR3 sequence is CASSLLGVGDTQYF. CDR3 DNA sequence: TGTGCCAGCAGCCTCTTGGGGGTGGGGGATACGCAGTATTTT.

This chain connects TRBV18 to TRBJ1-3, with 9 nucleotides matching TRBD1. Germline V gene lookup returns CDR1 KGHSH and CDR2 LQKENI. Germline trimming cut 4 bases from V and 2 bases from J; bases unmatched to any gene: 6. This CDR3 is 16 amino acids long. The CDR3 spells CASSQSGTGTGNTIYF. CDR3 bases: TGTGCCAGCTCACAATCCGGGACAGGGACTGGAAACACCATATATTTT.

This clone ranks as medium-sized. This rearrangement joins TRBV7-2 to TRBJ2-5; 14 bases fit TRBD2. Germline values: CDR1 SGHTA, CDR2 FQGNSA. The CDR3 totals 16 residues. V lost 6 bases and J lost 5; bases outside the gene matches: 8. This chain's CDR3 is CASRPRLAGGVETQYF. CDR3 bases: TGTGCCAGCAGGCCGAGACTAGCGGGGGGGGTCGAGACCCAGTACTTC. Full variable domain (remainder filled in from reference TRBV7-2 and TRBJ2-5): GAGVSQSPSNKVTEKGKDVELRCDPISGHTALYWYRQSLGQGLEFLIYFQGNSAPDKSGLPSDRFSAERTGGSVSTLTIQRTQQEDSAVYLCASRPRLAGGVETQYFGPGTRLLVL.